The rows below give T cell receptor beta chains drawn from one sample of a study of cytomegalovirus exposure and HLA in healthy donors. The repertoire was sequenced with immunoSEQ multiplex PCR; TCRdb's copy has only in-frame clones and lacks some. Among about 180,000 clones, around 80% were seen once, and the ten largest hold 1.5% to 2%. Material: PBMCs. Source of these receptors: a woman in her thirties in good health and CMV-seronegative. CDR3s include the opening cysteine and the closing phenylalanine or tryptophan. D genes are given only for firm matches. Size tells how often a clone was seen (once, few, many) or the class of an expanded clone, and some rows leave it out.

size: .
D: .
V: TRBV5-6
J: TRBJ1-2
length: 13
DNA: TGTGCCAGCAGCTTGGGAGGTTCTGATGGCTACACCTTC
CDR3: CASSLGGSDGYTF

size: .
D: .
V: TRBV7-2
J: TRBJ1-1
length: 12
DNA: TGTGCCAGCAGCTTAGGACAGGTGAAAGCTTTCTTT
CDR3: CASSLGQVKAFF

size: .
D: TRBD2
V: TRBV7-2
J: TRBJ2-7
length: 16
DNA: TGTGCCAGCAGCTCGGGGGGACTAGCGGGGGCCTACGAGCAGTACTTC
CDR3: CASSSGGLAGAYEQYF

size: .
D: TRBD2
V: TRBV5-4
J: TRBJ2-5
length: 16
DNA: TGTGCCAGCAGCTCTAGCGGGGGCTGGGTTGGGGAGACCCAGTACTTC
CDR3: CASSSSGGWVGETQYF

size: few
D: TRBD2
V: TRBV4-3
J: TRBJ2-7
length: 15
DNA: TGCGCCAGCAGCCAAGATCTCGGGGCAGCGGGGGCCCCCACCTTC
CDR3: CASSQDLGAAGAPTF

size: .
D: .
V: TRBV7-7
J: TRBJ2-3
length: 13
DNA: TGTGCTAGCAGCTTTTCACTCGCAGATACGCAGTATTTT
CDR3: CASSFSLADTQYF

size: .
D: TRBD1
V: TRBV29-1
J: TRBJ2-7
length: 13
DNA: TGCAGCGTTGCGTGGCTCCAGGGGGCTGAGCAGTACTTC
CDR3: CSVAWLQGAEQYF

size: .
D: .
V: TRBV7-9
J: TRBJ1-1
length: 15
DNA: TGTGCCAGCAGCTTAGGCGGGGGGCGACGCACTGAAGCTTTCTTT
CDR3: CASSLGGGRRTEAFF

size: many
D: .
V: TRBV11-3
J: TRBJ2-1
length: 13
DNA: TGTGCCAGCAGCGCGGGACAGTACAATGAGCAGTTCTTC
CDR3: CASSAGQYNEQFF

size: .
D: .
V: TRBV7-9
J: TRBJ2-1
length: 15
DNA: TGTGCCAGCAGCTTAGGAGAATCCCTCTACAATGAGCAGTTCTTC
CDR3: CASSLGESLYNEQFF

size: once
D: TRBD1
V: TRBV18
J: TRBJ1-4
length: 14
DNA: TGTGCCAGCTCGCTACGACAGGGACCAGAAAAACTGTTTTTT
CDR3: CASSLRQGPEKLFF

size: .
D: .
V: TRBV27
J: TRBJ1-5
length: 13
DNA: TGTGCCAGCAGTTTATATTTTAAATGGCCCCAGCATTTT
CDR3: CASSLYFKWPQHF

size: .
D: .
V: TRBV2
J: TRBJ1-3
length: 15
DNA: TGTGCCAGCAGCCATGCGACAGGCTCTGGAAACACCATATATTTT
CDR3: CASSHATGSGNTIYF

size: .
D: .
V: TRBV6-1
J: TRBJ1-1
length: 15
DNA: TGTGCCAGCAGTGAATTGGGGGGGCTGTACACTGAAGCTTTCTTT
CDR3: CASSELGGLYTEAFF

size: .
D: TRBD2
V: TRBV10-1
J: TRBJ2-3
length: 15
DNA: TGCGCCAGCAGTGCCTCGGGGGGGCGCACAGATACGCAGTATTTT
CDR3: CASSASGGRTDTQYF

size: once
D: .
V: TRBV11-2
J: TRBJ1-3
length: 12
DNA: TGTGCCAGCAGCTTCTTTGGAAACACCATATATTTT
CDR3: CASSFFGNTIYF

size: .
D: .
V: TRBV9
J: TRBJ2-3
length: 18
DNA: TGTGCCAGCAGCGTAGGTCTCCAAGCGGTGGATAGCACAGATACGCAGTATTTT
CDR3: CASSVGLQAVDSTDTQYF

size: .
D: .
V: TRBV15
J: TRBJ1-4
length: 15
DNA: TGTGCCACCAGCAGAGCCAGTGCAACTAATGAAAAACTGTTTTTT
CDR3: CATSRASATNEKLFF

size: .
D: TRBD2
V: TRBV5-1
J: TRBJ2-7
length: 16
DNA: TGCGCCAGCAGCTTGGCCGGTAGCGGGGGAAAGTACGAGCAGTACTTC
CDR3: CASSLAGSGGKYEQYF

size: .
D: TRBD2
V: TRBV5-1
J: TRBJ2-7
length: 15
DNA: TGCGCCAGCAGCTTGACTAGCGGGGCTCCCTACGAGCAGTACTTC
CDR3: CASSLTSGAPYEQYF

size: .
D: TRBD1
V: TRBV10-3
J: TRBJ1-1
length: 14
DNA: TGTGCCATCAGCATGCAGGGGGTGGACACTGAAGCTTTCTTT
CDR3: CAISMQGVDTEAFF

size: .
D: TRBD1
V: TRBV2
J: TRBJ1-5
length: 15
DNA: TGTGCCAGCAGTGAGGCCCAGGGGGCCTATCAGCCCCAGCATTTT
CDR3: CASSEAQGAYQPQHF

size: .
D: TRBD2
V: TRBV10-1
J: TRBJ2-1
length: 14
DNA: TGCGCCAGCAGTGACGGGGGGGCCCTCAATGAGCAGTTCTTC
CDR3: CASSDGGALNEQFF

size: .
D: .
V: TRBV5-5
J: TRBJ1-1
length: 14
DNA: TGTGCCAGCAGCTTGGGACAGCGCTACACTGAAGCTTTCTTT
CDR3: CASSLGQRYTEAFF

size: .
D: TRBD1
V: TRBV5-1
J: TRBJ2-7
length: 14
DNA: TGCGCCAGCAGCTTGTTAGGACAGGGGTACGAGCAGTACTTC
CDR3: CASSLLGQGYEQYF

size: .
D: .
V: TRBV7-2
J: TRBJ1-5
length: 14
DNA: TGTGCCAGCACTCCAGTTTATAGCAATCAGCCCCAGCATTTT
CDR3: CASTPVYSNQPQHF

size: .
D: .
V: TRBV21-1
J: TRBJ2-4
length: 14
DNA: TGTGCCATCGTGAGGGGGTACACCAAAAACATTCAGTACTTC
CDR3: CAIVRGYTKNIQYF

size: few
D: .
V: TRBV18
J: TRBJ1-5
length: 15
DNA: TGTGCCAGCTCACCACCCGGTTATAGCAATCAGCCCCAGCATTTT
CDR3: CASSPPGYSNQPQHF

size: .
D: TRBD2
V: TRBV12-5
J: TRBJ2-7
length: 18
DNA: TGTGCTAGTGGTTTGGCAAGGATTGGTAGGGGAAGCGGGGCAGAGCAGTACTTC
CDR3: CASGLARIGRGSGAEQYF

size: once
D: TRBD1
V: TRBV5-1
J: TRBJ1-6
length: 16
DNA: TGCGCCAGCAGCTTAGTGGCCGGGACAGTGAATTCACCCCTCCACTTT
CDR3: CASSLVAGTVNSPLHF

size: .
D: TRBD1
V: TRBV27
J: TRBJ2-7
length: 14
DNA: TGTGCCAGCAGCCAGGGGGACAGGGCCTACGAGCAGTACTTC
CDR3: CASSQGDRAYEQYF

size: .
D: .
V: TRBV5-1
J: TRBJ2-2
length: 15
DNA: TGCGCCAGCTTGGAGGGGCAGAAGAACACCGGGGAGCTGTTTTTT
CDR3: CASLEGQKNTGELFF